Listed below are T cell receptor beta chains from one sample, sequenced in a study of blood T cells in healthy people across ages. Using its own MiXCR run on the 5' RACE reads, TCRdb lists one record per CDR3 protein. Altogether 2 million or so distinct CDR3 sequences are present, about 49% being singletons, with the ten largest covering roughly 2%. The sequenced material came from blood. Source of these receptors: a woman in her forties in good health. The CDR3 runs from the conserved cysteine through the conserved F or W. A D gene is named only where the DNA matches it firmly. Size values are once, few and many counts, or a class for expanded clones, and some rows have none.

DNA: TGCAGTGCTCGGGAACTCGGGCGAGCCAAAAACATTCAGTACTTC
CDR3: CSARELGRAKNIQYF
size: NA
V: TRBV20-1
D: NA
J: TRBJ2-4

DNA: TGCAGCGCCCGGACAGGTCCCGAGAGCTCCTACGAGCAGTACTTC
CDR3: CSARTGPESSYEQYF
size: NA
V: TRBV29-1
D: TRBD1
J: TRBJ2-7

DNA: TGTGCCAGCAGGGTCCGACAGGCCCCCTACGAGCAGTACTTC
CDR3: CASRVRQAPYEQYF
size: few
V: TRBV28
D: NA
J: TRBJ2-7

DNA: TGTGCCAGCAGCTTTGGGACAGGGCCCGACGAGCAGTACTTC
CDR3: CASSFGTGPDEQYF
size: once
V: TRBV5-6
D: TRBD1
J: TRBJ2-7

DNA: TGTGCCAGCAGCCAAGCCAACAGAGCAGATACGCAGTATTTT
CDR3: CASSQANRADTQYF
size: NA
V: TRBV3-1
D: NA
J: TRBJ2-3

DNA: TGTGCTAGCAGCCAGGGGTTGGATTCACCCCTCCACTTT
CDR3: CASSQGLDSPLHF
size: NA
V: TRBV7-7
D: NA
J: TRBJ1-6

DNA: TGCAGTGCGCGGCAATACACCCAGAACAATGAGCAGTTCTTC
CDR3: CSARQYTQNNEQFF
size: few
V: TRBV20-1
D: NA
J: TRBJ2-1

DNA: TGTGCCAGCAGCTTTAGCCGGGACAGGGGTTCCGAGCAGTACTTC
CDR3: CASSFSRDRGSEQYF
size: few
V: TRBV7-2
D: TRBD1
J: TRBJ2-7

DNA: TGTGCCAGCACCTCTTACAGGCCGGGGGAGACCCAGTACTTC
CDR3: CASTSYRPGETQYF
size: few
V: TRBV7-2
D: NA
J: TRBJ2-5

DNA: TGCAGTGCTGGAGGGGACAGGGACTACGAGCAGTACTTC
CDR3: CSAGGDRDYEQYF
size: NA
V: TRBV20-1
D: TRBD1
J: TRBJ2-7

DNA: TGTGCCAGCAGCCCCGCGGGGAGTCACAGCACAGATACGCAGTATTTT
CDR3: CASSPAGSHSTDTQYF
size: NA
V: TRBV3-1
D: NA
J: TRBJ2-3

DNA: TGTGCCAGCAGTTTATCGACAGGGGAGAAAGATTATGGCTACACCTTC
CDR3: CASSLSTGEKDYGYTF
size: NA
V: TRBV27
D: TRBD1
J: TRBJ1-2

DNA: TGTGCCACCAGCAGAGGACTGTTCTTGAACAATGAGCAGTTCTTC
CDR3: CATSRGLFLNNEQFF
size: NA
V: TRBV15
D: NA
J: TRBJ2-1

DNA: TGTGCCAGCAGCCAAGATCAGTCCAAGCCCTTAGCGAACTATGGCTACACCTTC
CDR3: CASSQDQSKPLANYGYTF
size: NA
V: TRBV4-2
D: NA
J: TRBJ1-2

DNA: TGTGCCAGCACCTCTAAAAGGGACCTCCTCTTCTACGAGCAGTACTTC
CDR3: CASTSKRDLLFYEQYF
size: NA
V: TRBV28
D: NA
J: TRBJ2-7

DNA: TGTGCCAGCAGCTCACGACTAGCGGGGGGGCGGGATACGCAGTATTTT
CDR3: CASSSRLAGGRDTQYF
size: NA
V: TRBV7-2
D: TRBD2
J: TRBJ2-3

DNA: TGTGCCAGCAGTTTATATAGGGACAGGGGATCTGAGCAGTACTTC
CDR3: CASSLYRDRGSEQYF
size: few
V: TRBV27
D: TRBD1
J: TRBJ2-5

DNA: TGTGCCAGCGTCAAGAGCGGGGGGGGTACAGAGACGCAGTATTTT
CDR3: CASVKSGGGTETQYF
size: NA
V: TRBV27
D: TRBD2
J: TRBJ2-3

DNA: TGTGCCAGCAGCGGGGTAAACCCTCTCGAGCAGTACTTC
CDR3: CASSGVNPLEQYF
size: NA
V: TRBV6-1
D: NA
J: TRBJ2-7

DNA: TGTGCCAGCATCCACGACCGATATGGCTACACCTTC
CDR3: CASIHDRYGYTF
size: NA
V: TRBV6-6
D: NA
J: TRBJ1-2

DNA: TGTGCCAGCTCACCAATGGCTAGCAGTGACGAGCAGTACTTC
CDR3: CASSPMASSDEQYF
size: NA
V: TRBV18
D: NA
J: TRBJ2-7

DNA: TGTGCCAGCAGCCTCCTGGGACCGAGCTCTGGGGCCAACGTCCTGACTTTC
CDR3: CASSLLGPSSGANVLTF
size: NA
V: TRBV5-6
D: NA
J: TRBJ2-6

DNA: TGCAGTGCTAGAGGCCTATTAGGCGAGCAGTACTTC
CDR3: CSARGLLGEQYF
size: NA
V: TRBV20-1
D: NA
J: TRBJ2-7

DNA: TGTGCCACCAGTGACCCGTCCCTCCCAGGCTACGAGCAGTACTTC
CDR3: CATSDPSLPGYEQYF
size: NA
V: TRBV24-1
D: NA
J: TRBJ2-7

DNA: TGCGCCAGCCGTCGGGGTGAGGCGTACAATGAGCAGTTCTTC
CDR3: CASRRGEAYNEQFF
size: NA
V: TRBV5-1
D: NA
J: TRBJ2-1

DNA: TGTGCCAGCAGCCAGCGTAGGACAGACTTAGAGACCCAGTACTTC
CDR3: CASSQRRTDLETQYF
size: NA
V: TRBV4-2
D: NA
J: TRBJ2-5

DNA: TGTGCCAGCAGGCCCAGAGGGAGCGAGCAGTACTTC
CDR3: CASRPRGSEQYF
size: few
V: TRBV27
D: NA
J: TRBJ2-7

DNA: TGCAGCGTTTCTTCCGCCGGGACAGGGGCTCTGGAGAGACCAAAAAACATTCAGTACTTC
CDR3: CSVSSAGTGALERPKNIQYF
size: few
V: TRBV29-1
D: TRBD1
J: TRBJ2-4

DNA: TGTGCCAGCAGCTTAGCGCGCCCAGCCGACACGCAGTATTTT
CDR3: CASSLARPADTQYF
size: NA
V: TRBV7-2
D: NA
J: TRBJ2-3

DNA: TGCAGTGCTAGAGACGATCTGAGCGGGGGGCCTTTTCAAGAGACCCAGTACTTC
CDR3: CSARDDLSGGPFQETQYF
size: few
V: TRBV20-1
D: TRBD2
J: TRBJ2-5

DNA: TGCAGTGCTACTACAGGGGTTTACTACAATGAGCAGTTCTTC
CDR3: CSATTGVYYNEQFF
size: NA
V: TRBV20-1
D: TRBD1
J: TRBJ2-1

DNA: TGTGCCAGCAGTTTAGCGGGACGTCCTCTCGGGGTGGTCTACGAGCAGTACTTC
CDR3: CASSLAGRPLGVVYEQYF
size: NA
V: TRBV12-3/TRBV12-4
D: NA
J: TRBJ2-7

DNA: TGTGCCAGCAGCCTTCTCTGGGTAGCGGGTTCCTACGAGCAGTACTTC
CDR3: CASSLLWVAGSYEQYF
size: few
V: TRBV6-2/TRBV6-3
D: TRBD2
J: TRBJ2-7

DNA: TGTGCCAGCAGTCGACAGGGGCGCCCCTACGAGCAGTACTTC
CDR3: CASSRQGRPYEQYF
size: NA
V: TRBV6-5
D: TRBD1
J: TRBJ2-7

DNA: TGTGCCAGCAGACACAGGGGCAAGGAAAAACTGTTTTTT
CDR3: CASRHRGKEKLFF
size: NA
V: TRBV7-2
D: TRBD1
J: TRBJ1-4

DNA: TGTGCCAGCAGTAAAGGGACAGGGGGTTCCTATAATTCACCCCTCCACTTT
CDR3: CASSKGTGGSYNSPLHF
size: NA
V: TRBV6-1
D: TRBD1
J: TRBJ1-6

DNA: TGCAGTGCTACGCGGGACAGCCAATTGAACACTGAAGCTTTCTTT
CDR3: CSATRDSQLNTEAFF
size: NA
V: TRBV20-1
D: TRBD1
J: TRBJ1-1

DNA: TGTGCCAGCAGTTCACCGGGACAGGGGGTCATTGAGCAGTTCTTC
CDR3: CASSSPGQGVIEQFF
size: NA
V: TRBV6-5
D: TRBD1
J: TRBJ2-1

DNA: TGCAGCGTTGCTGGGGCAGGAGATACGCAGTATTTT
CDR3: CSVAGAGDTQYF
size: NA
V: TRBV29-1
D: NA
J: TRBJ2-3

DNA: TGCAGCGTAGACGACAGGGTAGGGACCCAGTACTTC
CDR3: CSVDDRVGTQYF
size: many
V: TRBV29-1
D: TRBD1
J: TRBJ2-5

DNA: TGCGCCAGCAGCTTGGAAGGGAGTTGGGGCTACACCTTC
CDR3: CASSLEGSWGYTF
size: once
V: TRBV5-1
D: NA
J: TRBJ1-2

DNA: TGTGCCAGCAGCTTGAGTCTTGGTAATCAGCCCCAGCATTTT
CDR3: CASSLSLGNQPQHF
size: NA
V: TRBV7-2
D: NA
J: TRBJ1-5

DNA: TGTGCCAGCAGCCCGCACGGGACAGGGGGTTTCGAGCAGTACTTC
CDR3: CASSPHGTGGFEQYF
size: few
V: TRBV7-2
D: TRBD1
J: TRBJ2-7

DNA: TGTGCCAGCAGCTTAGAAGGGACGGTCCATAACTATGGCTACACCTTC
CDR3: CASSLEGTVHNYGYTF
size: few
V: TRBV7-2
D: NA
J: TRBJ1-2

DNA: TGCAGTGCGGCGAACTTGGACTCTTACAATGAGCAGTTCTTC
CDR3: CSAANLDSYNEQFF
size: NA
V: TRBV20-1
D: NA
J: TRBJ2-1

DNA: TGTGCCAGCAGCCCAGGGTGGATTTTAGCCAAAAACATTCAGTACTTC
CDR3: CASSPGWILAKNIQYF
size: NA
V: TRBV7-9
D: NA
J: TRBJ2-4

DNA: TGTGCCAGCAGCCCGGCTAGAGGACAGGGGAGCACTGAAGCTTTCTTT
CDR3: CASSPARGQGSTEAFF
size: NA
V: TRBV7-3
D: TRBD1
J: TRBJ1-1

DNA: TGCGCCAGCAGTCTTCAGGGGGACGGAGAAAAACTGTTTTTT
CDR3: CASSLQGDGEKLFF
size: NA
V: TRBV4-3
D: TRBD1
J: TRBJ1-4

DNA: TGTGCCAGCAGCTTAAGTCTGTCAGGGCGAGATACGCAGTATTTT
CDR3: CASSLSLSGRDTQYF
size: NA
V: TRBV7-3
D: NA
J: TRBJ2-3

DNA: TGTGCCATCAGTGTGAAACAAGAGACCCAGTACTTC
CDR3: CAISVKQETQYF
size: NA
V: TRBV10-3
D: NA
J: TRBJ2-5

DNA: TGTGCCAGCAGCAGGGGGACAGACCGTAATCAGCCCCAGCATTTT
CDR3: CASSRGTDRNQPQHF
size: NA
V: TRBV7-8
D: TRBD1
J: TRBJ1-5

DNA: TGTGCCAGCAGCTATCGTCGGTCGGGCGGTTCTAGCAATCAGCCCCAGCATTTT
CDR3: CASSYRRSGGSSNQPQHF
size: NA
V: TRBV7-2
D: NA
J: TRBJ1-5

DNA: TGTCCCAGCAGTGAAGCAGGACTAGCGGGGGAATCCTACGAGCAGTACTTC
CDR3: CPSSEAGLAGESYEQYF
size: NA
V: TRBV2
D: TRBD2
J: TRBJ2-7

DNA: TGTGCCAGCAGGCAGACAGGGATCGAAGGTCAGCCCCAGCATTTT
CDR3: CASRQTGIEGQPQHF
size: few
V: TRBV5-5
D: TRBD1
J: TRBJ1-5

DNA: TGTGCCAGCAGCTTAGAACAGGGGTATAATTCACCCCTCCACTTT
CDR3: CASSLEQGYNSPLHF
size: NA
V: TRBV5-1
D: TRBD1
J: TRBJ1-6

DNA: TGTGCCAGCAGTTACATGGACCGGTACGAGCAGTACTTC
CDR3: CASSYMDRYEQYF
size: few
V: TRBV6-2/TRBV6-3
D: NA
J: TRBJ2-7

DNA: TGCAGTGCTAGAGATGTAAAGGGGTACGAGCAGTACTTC
CDR3: CSARDVKGYEQYF
size: NA
V: TRBV20-1
D: NA
J: TRBJ2-7

DNA: TGCGCCAGCAGCTTGGCAACAGGGGGACTAGCGCGCACAGATACGCAGTATTTT
CDR3: CASSLATGGLARTDTQYF
size: NA
V: TRBV5-1
D: TRBD2
J: TRBJ2-3

DNA: TGTGCCAGCAGCCCCCAGGGGCGCAAGAATGAAGCTTTCTTT
CDR3: CASSPQGRKNEAFF
size: NA
V: TRBV5-6
D: NA
J: TRBJ1-1